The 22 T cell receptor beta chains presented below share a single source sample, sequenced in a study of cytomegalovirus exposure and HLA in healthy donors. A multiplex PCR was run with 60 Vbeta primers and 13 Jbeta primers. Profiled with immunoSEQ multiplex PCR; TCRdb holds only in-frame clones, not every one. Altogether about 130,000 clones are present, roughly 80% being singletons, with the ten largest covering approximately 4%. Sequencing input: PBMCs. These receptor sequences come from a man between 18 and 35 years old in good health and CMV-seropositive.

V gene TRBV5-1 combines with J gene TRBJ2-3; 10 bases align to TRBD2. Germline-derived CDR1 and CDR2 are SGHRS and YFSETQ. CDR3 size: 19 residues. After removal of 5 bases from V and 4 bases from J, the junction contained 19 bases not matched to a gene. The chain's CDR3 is CASRSSLFALAGDPDTQYF. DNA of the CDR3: TGCGCCAGCAGGTCCTCCTTGTTCGCTCTAGCGGGAGATCCAGATACGCAGTATTTT.

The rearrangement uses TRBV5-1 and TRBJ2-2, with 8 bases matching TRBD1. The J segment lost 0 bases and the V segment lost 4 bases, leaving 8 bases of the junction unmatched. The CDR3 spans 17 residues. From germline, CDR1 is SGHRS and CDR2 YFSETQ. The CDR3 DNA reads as TGCGCCAGCAGCCTGAGGGGGACAGGAGCGAACACCGGGGAGCTGTTTTTT. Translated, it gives CASSLRGTGANTGELFF. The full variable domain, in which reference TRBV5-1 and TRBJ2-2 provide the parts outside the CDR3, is KAGVTQTPRYLIKTRGQQVTLSCSPISGHRSVSWYQQTPGQGLQFLFEYFSETQRNKGNFPGRFSGRQFSNSRSEMNVSTLELGDSALYLCASSLRGTGANTGELFFGEGSRLTVL.

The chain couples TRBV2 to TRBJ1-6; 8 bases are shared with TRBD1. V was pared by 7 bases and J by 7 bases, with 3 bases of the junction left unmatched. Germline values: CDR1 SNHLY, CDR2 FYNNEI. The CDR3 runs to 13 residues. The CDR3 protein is CASIAGGNSPLHF. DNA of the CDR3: TGTGCCAGCATAGCAGGGGGCAATTCACCCCTCCACTTT.

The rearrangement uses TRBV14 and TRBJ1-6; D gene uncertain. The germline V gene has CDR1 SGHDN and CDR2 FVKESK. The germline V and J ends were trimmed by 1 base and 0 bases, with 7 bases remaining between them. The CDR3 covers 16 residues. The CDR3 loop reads CASSQAGNSYNSPLHF. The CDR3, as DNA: TGTGCCAGCAGCCAAGCGGGGAACTCCTATAATTCACCCCTCCACTTT.

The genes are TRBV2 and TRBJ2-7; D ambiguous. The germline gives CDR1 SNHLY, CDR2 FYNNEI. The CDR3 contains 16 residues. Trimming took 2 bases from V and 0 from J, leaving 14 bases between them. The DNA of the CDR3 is TGTGCCAGCAGTGAATACCGTAGCATACTCTCCTACGAGCAGTACTTC. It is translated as CASSEYRSILSYEQYF.

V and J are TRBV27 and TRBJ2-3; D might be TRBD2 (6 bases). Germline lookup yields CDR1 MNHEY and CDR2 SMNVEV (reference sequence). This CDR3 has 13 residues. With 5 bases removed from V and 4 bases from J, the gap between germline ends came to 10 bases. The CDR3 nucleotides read TGTGCCAGCAGTCCGGGGACTCCAGATACGCAGTATTTT. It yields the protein CASSPGTPDTQYF.

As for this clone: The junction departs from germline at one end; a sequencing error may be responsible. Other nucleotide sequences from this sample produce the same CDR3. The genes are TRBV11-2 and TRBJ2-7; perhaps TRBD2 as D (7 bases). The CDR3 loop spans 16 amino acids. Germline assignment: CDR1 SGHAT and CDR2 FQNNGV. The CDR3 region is CASSPAGDISSYEQYF. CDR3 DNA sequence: TGTGCCAGCTCCCCCGCGGGGGACATAAGCTCCTACGAGCAATACTTC.

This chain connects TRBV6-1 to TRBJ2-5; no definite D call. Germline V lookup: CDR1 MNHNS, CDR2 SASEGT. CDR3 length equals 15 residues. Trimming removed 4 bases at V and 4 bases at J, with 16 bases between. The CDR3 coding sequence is TGTGCCAGCAGTGGTCGGCTAGACCAGTCAGAGACCCAGTACTTC. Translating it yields CASSGRLDQSETQYF.

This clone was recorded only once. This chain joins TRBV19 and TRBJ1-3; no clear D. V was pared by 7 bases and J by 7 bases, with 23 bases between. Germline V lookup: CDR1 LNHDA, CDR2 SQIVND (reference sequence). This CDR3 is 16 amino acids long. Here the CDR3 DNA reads TGTGCCAGTACCAACGGTTGGCAGCCACTAAGGAACACCATATATTTT. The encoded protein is CASTNGWQPLRNTIYF.

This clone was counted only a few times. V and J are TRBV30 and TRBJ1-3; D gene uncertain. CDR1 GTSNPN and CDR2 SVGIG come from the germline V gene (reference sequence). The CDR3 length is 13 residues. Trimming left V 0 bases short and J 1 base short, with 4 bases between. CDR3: CAWSVQSGNTIYF. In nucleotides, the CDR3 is TGTGCCTGGAGTGTACAGTCTGGAAACACCATATATTTT.

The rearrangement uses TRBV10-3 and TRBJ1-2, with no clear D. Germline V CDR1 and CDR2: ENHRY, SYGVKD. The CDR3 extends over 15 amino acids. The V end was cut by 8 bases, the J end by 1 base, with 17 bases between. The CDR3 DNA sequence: TGTGCCATCGGGATCGCCGGGGAGGGTAACTATGGCTACACCTTC. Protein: CAIGIAGEGNYGYTF.

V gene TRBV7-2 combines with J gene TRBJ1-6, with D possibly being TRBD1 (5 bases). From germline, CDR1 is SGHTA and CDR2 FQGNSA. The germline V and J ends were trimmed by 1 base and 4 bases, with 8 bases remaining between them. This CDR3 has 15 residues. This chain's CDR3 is CASSLGGGYNSPLHF. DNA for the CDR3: TGTGCCAGCAGCTTAGGGGGGGGTTATAATTCACCCCTCCACTTT.

This chain's CDR3 is CASSQDGGNGASPLHF. The CDR3 DNA follows: TGTGCCAGCAGCCAAGATGGCGGCAATGGAGCTTCACCCCTCCACTTT. This chain links TRBV4-2 with TRBJ1-6; D unresolved. V dropped 0 bases and J dropped 9 bases, with 15 bases sitting between them. The CDR3 consists of 16 residues. Germline V gene lookup returns CDR1 LGHNA and CDR2 YNFKEQ.

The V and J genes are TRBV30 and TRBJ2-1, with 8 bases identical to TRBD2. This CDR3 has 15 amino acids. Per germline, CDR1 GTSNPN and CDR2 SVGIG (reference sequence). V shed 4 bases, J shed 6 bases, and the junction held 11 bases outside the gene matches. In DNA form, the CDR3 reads TGTGCCTGGAATGGTGGGTTGGCGGGGGGCAATGAGCAGTTCTTC. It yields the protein CAWNGGLAGGNEQFF.

The CDR3 loop is CASSLSLAGDTQYF. DNA of the CDR3: TGTGCCAGCAGTTTATCCCTAGCGGGAGATACGCAGTATTTT. The J gene is TRBJ2-3, the V gene TRBV27; 8 nucleotides match TRBD2. The V and J ends lost 0 bases and 5 bases, in that order; junction bases with no gene match: 1. This CDR3 has 14 residues. Germline V CDR1 and CDR2: MNHEY, SMNVEV (reference sequence).

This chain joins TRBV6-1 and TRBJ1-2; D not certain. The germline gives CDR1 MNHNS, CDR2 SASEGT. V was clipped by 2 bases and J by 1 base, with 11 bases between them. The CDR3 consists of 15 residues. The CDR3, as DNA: TGTGCCAGCAGTGAATCTGGCAGGCTTAACTATGGCTACACCTTC. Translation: CASSESGRLNYGYTF.

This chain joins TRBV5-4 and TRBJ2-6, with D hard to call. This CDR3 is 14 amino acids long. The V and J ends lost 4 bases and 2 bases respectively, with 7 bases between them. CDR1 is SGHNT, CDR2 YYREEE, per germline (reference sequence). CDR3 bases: TGTGCCAGCAGCCCAGAGGCTGGGGCCAACGTCCTGACTTTC. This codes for CASSPEAGANVLTF. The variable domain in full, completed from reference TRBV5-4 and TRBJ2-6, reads ETGVTQSPTHLIKTRGQQVTLRCSSQSGHNTVSWYQQALGQGPQFIFQYYREEENGRGNFPPRFSGLQFPNYSSELNVNALELDDSALYLCASSPEAGANVLTFGAGSRLTVL.

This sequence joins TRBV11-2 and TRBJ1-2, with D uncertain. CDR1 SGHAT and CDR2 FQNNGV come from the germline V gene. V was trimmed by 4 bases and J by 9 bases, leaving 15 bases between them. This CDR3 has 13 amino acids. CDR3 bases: TGTGCCAGCAGCTCCGTTCGGGTTAGGAGCTACACCTTC. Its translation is CASSSVRVRSYTF.

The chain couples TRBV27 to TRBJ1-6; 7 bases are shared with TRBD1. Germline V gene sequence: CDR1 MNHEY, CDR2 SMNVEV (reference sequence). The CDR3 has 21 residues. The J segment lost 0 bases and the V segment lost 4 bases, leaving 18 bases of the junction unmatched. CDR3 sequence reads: CASSSGPPSGQVLSYNSPLHF. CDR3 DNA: TGTGCCAGCAGTTCAGGCCCTCCATCAGGACAGGTCCTCTCCTATAATTCACCCCTCCACTTT.

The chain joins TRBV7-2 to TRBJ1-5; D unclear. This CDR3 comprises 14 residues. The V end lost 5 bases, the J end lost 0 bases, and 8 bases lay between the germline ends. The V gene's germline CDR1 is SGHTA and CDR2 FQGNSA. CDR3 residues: CASSPGDSNQPQHF. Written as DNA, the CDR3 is TGTGCCAGCAGCCCCGGGGATAGCAATCAGCCCCAGCATTTT. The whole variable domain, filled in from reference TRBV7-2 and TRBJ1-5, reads GAGVSQSPSNKVTEKGKDVELRCDPISGHTALYWYRQSLGQGLEFLIYFQGNSAPDKSGLPSDRFSAERTGGSVSTLTIQRTQQEDSAVYLCASSPGDSNQPQHFGDGTRLSIL.

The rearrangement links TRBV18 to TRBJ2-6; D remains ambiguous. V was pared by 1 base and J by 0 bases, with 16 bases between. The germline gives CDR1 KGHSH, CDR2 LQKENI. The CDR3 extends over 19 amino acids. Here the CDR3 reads CASSPRIAQAISGANVLTF. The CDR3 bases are TGTGCCAGCTCACCACGGATCGCGCAGGCTATCTCTGGGGCCAACGTCCTGACTTTC.

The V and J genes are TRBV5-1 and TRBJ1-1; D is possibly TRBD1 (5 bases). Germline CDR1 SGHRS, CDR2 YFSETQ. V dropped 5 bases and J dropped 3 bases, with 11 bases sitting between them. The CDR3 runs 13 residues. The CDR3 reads CASSLQGDTEAFF. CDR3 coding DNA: TGCGCCAGCAGTCTCCAGGGCGACACTGAAGCTTTCTTT.